This T cell receptor (beta chain) was sequenced in a study of T cell responses to AZD1222 COVID-19 vaccine. Study observations and caveats: A mostly white British donor set with more females was recruited, and clonal diversity was possibly underestimated. Spike was spanned by vaccine-associated CD4 TCRs, which were dominant at 160-218 and 743-854.

The CDR3 has 12 amino acids. The V and J ends lost 3 bases and 6 bases respectively, with 6 bases between them. For this clone: Its target is unknown.

Second doses at about 4 or about 12 weeks were pooled. Assay: immunoSEQ multiplex PCR; the TCRdb copy retains only in-frame clones and omits some. Among 190,000 or so clones listed, roughly 90% were seen once. This sequence joins TRBV12-3 or TRBV12-4 and TRBJ1-5, with D uncertain. The starting material was peripheral blood, obtained 28 days after the second AZD1222 dose. The sequence derives from an adult who received the AZD1222 COVID-19 vaccine. DNA for the CDR3: TGTGCCAGCAGTTTCGGTAGTCAGCCCCAGCATTTT. This translates into CASSFGSQPQHF.